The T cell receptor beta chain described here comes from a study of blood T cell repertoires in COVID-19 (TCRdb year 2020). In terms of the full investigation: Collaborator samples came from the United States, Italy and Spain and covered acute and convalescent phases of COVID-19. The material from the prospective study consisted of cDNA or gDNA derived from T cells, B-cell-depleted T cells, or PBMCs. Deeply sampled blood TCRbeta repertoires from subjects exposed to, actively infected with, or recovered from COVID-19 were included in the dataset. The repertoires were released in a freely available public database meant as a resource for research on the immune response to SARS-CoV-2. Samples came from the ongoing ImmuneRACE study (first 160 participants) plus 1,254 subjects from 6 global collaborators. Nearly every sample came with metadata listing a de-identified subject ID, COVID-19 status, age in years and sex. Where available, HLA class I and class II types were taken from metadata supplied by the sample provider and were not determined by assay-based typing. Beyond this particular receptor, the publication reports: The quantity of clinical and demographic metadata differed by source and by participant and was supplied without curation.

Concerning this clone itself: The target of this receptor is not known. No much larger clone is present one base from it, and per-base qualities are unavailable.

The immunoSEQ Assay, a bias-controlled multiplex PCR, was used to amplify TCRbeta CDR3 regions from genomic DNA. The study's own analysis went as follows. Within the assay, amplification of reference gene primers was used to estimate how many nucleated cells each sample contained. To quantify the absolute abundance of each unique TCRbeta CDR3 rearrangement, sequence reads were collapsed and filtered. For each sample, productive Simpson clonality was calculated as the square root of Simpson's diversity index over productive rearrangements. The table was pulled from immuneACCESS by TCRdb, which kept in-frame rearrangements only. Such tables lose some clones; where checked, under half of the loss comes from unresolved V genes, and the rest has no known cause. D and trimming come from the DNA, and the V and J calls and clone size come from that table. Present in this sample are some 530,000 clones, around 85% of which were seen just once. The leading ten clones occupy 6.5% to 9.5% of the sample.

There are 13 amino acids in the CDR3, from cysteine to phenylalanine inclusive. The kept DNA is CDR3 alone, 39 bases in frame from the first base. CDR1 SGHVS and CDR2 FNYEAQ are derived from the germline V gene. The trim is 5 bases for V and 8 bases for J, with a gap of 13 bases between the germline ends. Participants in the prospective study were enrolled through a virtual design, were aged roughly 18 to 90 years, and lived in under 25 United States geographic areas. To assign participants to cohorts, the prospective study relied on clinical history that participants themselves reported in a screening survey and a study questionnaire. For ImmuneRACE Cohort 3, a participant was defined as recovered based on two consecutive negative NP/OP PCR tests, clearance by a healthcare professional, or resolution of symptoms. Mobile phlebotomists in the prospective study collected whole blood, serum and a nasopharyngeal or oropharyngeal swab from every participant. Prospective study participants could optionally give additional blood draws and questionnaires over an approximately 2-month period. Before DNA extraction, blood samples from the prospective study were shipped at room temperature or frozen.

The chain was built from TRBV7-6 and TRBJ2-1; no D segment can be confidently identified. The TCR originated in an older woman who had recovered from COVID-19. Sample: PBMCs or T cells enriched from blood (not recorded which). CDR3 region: CASSNYQHHEQFF. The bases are TGTGCCAGCAGCAACTATCAGCATCATGAGCAGTTCTTC.